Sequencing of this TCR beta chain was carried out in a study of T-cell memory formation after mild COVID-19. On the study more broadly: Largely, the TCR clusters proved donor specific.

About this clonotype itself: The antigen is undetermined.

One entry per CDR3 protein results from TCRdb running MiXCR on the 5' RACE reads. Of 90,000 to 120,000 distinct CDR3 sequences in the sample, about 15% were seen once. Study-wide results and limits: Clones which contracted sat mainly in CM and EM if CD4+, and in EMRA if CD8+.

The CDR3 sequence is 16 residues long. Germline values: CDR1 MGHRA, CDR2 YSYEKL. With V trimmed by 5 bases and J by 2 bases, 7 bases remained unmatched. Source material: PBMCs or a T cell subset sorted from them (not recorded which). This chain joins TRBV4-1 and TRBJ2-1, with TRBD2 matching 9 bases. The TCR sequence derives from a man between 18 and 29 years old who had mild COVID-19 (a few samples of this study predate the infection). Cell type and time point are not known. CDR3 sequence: CASSRGRGGTYNEQFF. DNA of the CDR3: TGCGCCAGCAGCAGAGGGCGGGGGGGCACCTACAATGAGCAGTTCTTC.